This T cell receptor (beta chain) was sequenced during a study of spatial heterogeneity in lung cancer. Time point specified: sample taken at primary tumor resection. Whole RNA came from tumor, nontumor lung or frozen PBMC and was sequenced without being sorted. There were roughly 72 donors, all of them untreated patients with early-stage non-small cell lung cancer. This clonotype was detected only a few times. Its specificity is not known. CDR3 length equals 17 residues. Germline CDR1 SQVTM, CDR2 ANQGSEA. Trimming removed 4 bases from V and 3 bases from J, with 23 bases in between. Study findings and constraints: Ubiquitous expanded tumor TCRs were seen in blood more at resection than at follow-up.

A distinct unique molecular identifier was carried by each TCR cDNA molecule. TCRdb re-called the 5' RACE reads through MiXCR, storing one row per CDR3 protein. The data contain about 20,000 distinct CDR3 sequences, roughly a fifth of them seen just once; the ten biggest clones take up over 11%. This clonotype was obtained from a male donor with early-stage non-small cell lung cancer. The chain recombines TRBV29-1 with TRBJ2-3, with a possible D match to TRBD2 (5 bases). Sequences were derived from PBMCs, sampled at surgery. The CDR3 is CSVVIPLQEDSTDTQYF. DNA for the CDR3: TGCAGCGTTGTGATCCCCCTTCAGGAGGACTCTACAGATACGCAGTATTTT.